The clone carrying this T cell receptor beta chain has a handful of counts. The antigen is not known. This sequence is one base from a far larger clone and is likely a read error. The CDR3 end shows no conserved phenylalanine or tryptophan, and so a read error is likely. By two-round multiplex PCR, the TCR beta CDR3 was amplified from genomic DNA. It was primers specific to each TRBV and TRBJ gene that first-round PCR used. TCRdb called the multiplex PCR reads again in MiXCR, with one record for every CDR3 protein. The data contain nearly 25,000 distinct CDR3 sequences, 30% to 45% of them singletons. This CDR3 contains 14 residues. The germline V and J ends were trimmed by 5 bases and 5 bases, with 15 bases remaining between them. CDR1 SGHVS and CDR2 FQNEAQ come from the germline V gene. The sample originates from a study of prognosis after radiotherapy for stage I lung cancer. As for the study in general: Enrolled patients (13 men, 6 women) had a median age of about 70 years and an age range of roughly 53 to 90 years.

Notes on the study in general: Between patients with and without metastases, TRBV and TRBJ gene usage reportedly differed.

The V and J genes are TRBV7-8 and TRBJ1-2; a possible D gene is TRBD1 (6 bases). This sample comprised PBMCs, obtained before or after stereotactic body radiation therapy (not recorded which). This clonotype was sampled from a donor of 50 years or more with non-small cell lung cancer. The CDR3 region has the DNA TGTGCCAGCAGCCGTATACAGGGCGGGTATGGCTACACCCTC. Protein: CASSRIQGGYGYTL.